Listed here are 12 T cell receptor beta chains from one sample, sequenced in a study of T cell responses to AZD1222 COVID-19 vaccine. Clones were read by immunoSEQ multiplex PCR, and TCRdb kept only the in-frame ones, dropping some. The sample lists 160,000 or so clones, roughly nine tenths occurring once. The input for sequencing was peripheral blood, taken after recovery from COVID-19. The receptors come from an adult who had recovered from COVID-19.

The rearrangement uses TRBV13 and TRBJ1-2; 7 bases map to TRBD1. Germline V lookup: CDR1 PRHDT, CDR2 FYEKMQ (reference sequence). The V gene end was trimmed by 4 bases and the J gene end by 4 bases; junction bases not matched to a gene: 6. There are 14 residues in the CDR3. CDR3 sequence reads: CASSSDRDIYGYTF. For the CDR3, the DNA is TGTGCCAGCAGCTCCGACAGGGATATCTATGGCTACACCTTC.

This chain's CDR3 is CASSFLRGADTQYF. In DNA form, the CDR3 reads TGTGCCAGCAGCTTCCTGAGGGGGGCCGATACGCAGTATTTT. The chain has TRBV11-2 and TRBJ2-3; D possibly uses TRBD1 or TRBD2 (6 bases each). From germline, CDR1 is SGHAT and CDR2 FQNNGV. The CDR3 extends over 14 amino acids. V lost 3 bases and J 6 bases, leaving 13 bases between the germline ends.

The chain couples TRBV7-3 to TRBJ1-1; D may be TRBD1 (6 bases). Germline loops: CDR1 SGHTA, CDR2 FQGTGA. V lost 5 bases, J lost 0 bases, and 13 bases lay in between. The CDR3 loop spans 15 amino acids. The CDR3 sequence: CASSDRGGMNTEAFF. CDR3 in DNA: TGTGCCAGCAGCGATAGGGGGGGCATGAACACTGAAGCTTTCTTT. The variable domain in full, with the rest retrieved from reference TRBV7-3 and TRBJ1-1, is GAGVSQTPSNKVTEKGKYVELRCDPISGHTALYWYRQSLGQGPEFLIYFQGTGAADDSGLPNDRFFAVRPEGSVSTLKIQRTERGDSAVYLCASSDRGGMNTEAFFGQGTRLTVV.

V and J are TRBV6-1 and TRBJ2-1; 7 bases are shared with TRBD2. The CDR3 has 14 amino acids. V lost 5 bases to trimming and J lost 6 bases; unmatched junction nucleotides: 7. The germline V gene has CDR1 MNHNS and CDR2 SASEGT. In DNA, the CDR3 is TGTGCCAGCAGTAGGTGGGGGGAGGGCAATGAGCAGTTCTTC. Translation gives CASSRWGEGNEQFF.

The CDR3 loop is CASSFGLADNEQFF. DNA of the CDR3: TGTGCCAGCAGCTTTGGACTAGCGGACAATGAGCAGTTCTTC. V gene TRBV7-3 combines with J gene TRBJ2-1; 10 bases line up with TRBD2. There are 14 residues in the CDR3. Per germline, CDR1 SGHTA and CDR2 FQGTGA. The V gene end was trimmed by 3 bases and the J gene end by 5 bases; junction bases not matched to a gene: 1.

The chain recombines TRBV2 with TRBJ2-7; 8 bases map to TRBD2. V dropped 5 bases and J dropped 3; count of bases not matched to a gene: 9. The V gene's germline CDR1 is SNHLY and CDR2 FYNNEI. This CDR3 spans 15 amino acids. CDR3: CASSPTGTSIYEQYF. The CDR3 region has the DNA TGTGCCAGCAGTCCCACGGGGACTAGTATCTACGAGCAGTACTTC.

The genes are TRBV7-3 and TRBJ1-6; unclear D gene. Per the germline V gene, CDR1 is SGHTA and CDR2 is FQGTGA. Trimming shortened V by 4 bases and J by 7 bases, and 20 bases separated the two germline ends. The CDR3 loop spans 17 amino acids. The CDR3 reads CASSSLSGQLINSPLHF. CDR3 DNA: TGTGCCAGCAGCTCCCTAAGCGGGCAGTTAATCAATTCACCCCTCCACTTT.

About this clone: One base away lies a much larger clone, so this may be a sequencing read error. V is TRBV7-3 and J is TRBJ2-3; unclear D gene. Germline CDR1 and CDR2: SGHTA and FQGTGA. The CDR3 has 11 residues. V was cut by 4 bases and J by 2 bases, with 1 base left in between. The CDR3 spells CASSSTDTQYF. The CDR3 DNA is TGTGCCAGCAGCTCCACAGATACGCAGTATTTT.

The count of this clone is one. The chain combines TRBV29-1 with TRBJ1-2; 7 nucleotides align to TRBD1. Germline CDR1 is SQVTM and CDR2 is ANQGSEA. This CDR3 has 14 residues. The V segment lost 1 base and the J segment 8 bases; nucleotides outside the gene matches: 10. Here the CDR3 DNA reads TGCAGCGTTGAAGTAGGCTCAGGGGGACGCGGCTACACCTTC. Residues: CSVEVGSGGRGYTF.

The table lists this clone with a count of one. The CDR3 DNA is TGTGCCAGCAGCGTAGGGACAGGGGTACGTTCACCCCTCCACTTT. Amino acid sequence: CASSVGTGVRSPLHF. The chain has TRBV9 and TRBJ1-6; 9 bases match TRBD1. V dropped 0 bases and J dropped 9; count of bases not matched to a gene: 4. The germline V gene encodes CDR1 SGDLS and CDR2 YYNGEE. The CDR3 is 15 amino acids.

The chain recombines TRBV7-2 with TRBJ1-6; D gene unclear. Germline lookup yields CDR1 SGHTA and CDR2 FQGNSA. V shed 3 bases and J shed 14 bases, with 11 bases lying between them. The CDR3 sequence is 12 residues long. This CDR3 is CASSFPSRALHF. CDR3 sequence (DNA): TGTGCCAGCAGCTTTCCGTCGAGGGCCCTCCACTTT.

CDR3 residues: CASSASPPGLPVRSYEQYF. The CDR3 DNA is TGCGCCAGCAGCGCCTCCCCGCCGGGACTCCCAGTCAGGAGCTACGAGCAGTACTTC. The chain joins TRBV5-1 to TRBJ2-7; D is perhaps TRBD2 (6 bases). This CDR3 comprises 19 residues. Germline CDR1 SGHRS, CDR2 YFSETQ. Deletions cut 4 bases from V and 3 bases from J, with 29 bases between.